This TCR beta chain was documented in a study of PD-1 blockade in classical Hodgkin lymphoma. Across the whole study: Patients were treated with nivolumab at 3 mg/kg, and this was given intravenously every 2 weeks.

CDR1 and CDR2 from the germline V gene are SGHRS and YFSETQ. J lost 8 bases, V lost 0 bases, and 10 bases had no gene match. CDR3 length equals 17 residues. Study outcomes and limitations: Lower baseline TCR diversity was reported for newly diagnosed patients than for healthy donors. Patients were excluded if nivolumab began under 1 year after ASCT (the autologous transplant). Underlying causes for the observed repertoire differences were not defined, possibly disease activity or prior therapy.

Documented time point: cycle 4 day 1 (C4D1), after about 6 weeks of nivolumab. Brentuximab vedotin exposure varied, and every patient relapsed after autologous stem cell transplantation. The data were produced by immunoSEQ multiplex PCR, yet TCRdb's version contains in-frame clones alone and is incomplete. The sample includes over 85,000 clones, roughly 91% of them seen just once. With regard to this clone: Its antigen remains unidentified.

The J gene is TRBJ2-1, the V gene TRBV5-1; 11 nucleotides line up with TRBD2. Sample: peripheral blood mononuclear cells (PBMCs), taken before the fourth cycle of nivolumab. This TCR derives from a human donor with classical Hodgkin lymphoma. This chain's CDR3 is CASSLVMGSGRADEQFF. Here the CDR3 DNA reads TGCGCCAGCAGCTTGGTAATGGGTAGCGGGAGGGCCGATGAGCAGTTCTTC.